The sample holds many counts of the clone carrying this T cell receptor beta chain. The source of the sample is a study of response to subunit inactivated influenza vaccine. TCRdb reprocessed the RT-PCR reads with MiXCR, giving one entry per CDR3 protein. The data contain about 540,000 distinct CDR3 sequences, less than 25% of them singletons. The germline CDR1 and CDR2 sequences are LGHNA and YSLEER. Trimming shortened V by 0 bases and J by 2 bases, and 11 bases separated the two germline ends. The length of the CDR3 is 15 residues. These data are also associated with another study on T cells expressing NK-cell markers. According to that study: What made the TCR beta cDNA was 5'RACE template switching with UMIs. A handful of donors showed these clonotypes also leading the CD3+CD56-NKG2C+ fraction.

Sequences were derived from CD4+ T cells sorted from PBMCs, sampled about 13 days after vaccination. This sequence joins TRBV4-3 and TRBJ2-7; D is undetermined. This TCR was recovered from a man aged 50 or older who received an inactivated influenza vaccine. CDR3 DNA: TGCGCCAGCAGCCAAGATTCCCAGGCAGCCTACGAGCAGTACTTC. This codes for CASSQDSQAAYEQYF.